The clone carrying this TCR beta chain was seen only a few times. Its matching antigen is unknown. Quantitative 5'-RACE with molecular barcodes generated TCR beta libraries. TCRdb redid the calling of the 5' RACE reads with MiXCR, one entry per CDR3 protein. The table has roughly 400,000 distinct CDR3 sequences, approximately 20% seen once. The ends were cut back, 4 bases at V and 8 bases at J, with 15 bases in the middle. This CDR3 contains 14 residues. Germline CDR1 and CDR2: SGHNT and YENEEA. The data are from a study of CD8 T cells in ankylosing spondylitis. The study's findings and limits: Blood from ankylosing spondylitis patients appeared to carry a characteristic roughly eight-variant TCR beta motif. Researchers reportedly found disease-linked clones significantly enriched in matched ankylosing spondylitis synovial fluid. Some of these motif variants have turned up before, in reports on reactive arthritis synovial fluid and blood.

The TCR comes from a male donor with ankylosing spondylitis. The sample consisted of blood, either unsorted or a sorted T cell fraction (not recorded which). The chain combines TRBV11-3 with TRBJ2-1; possible D gene TRBD1, 6 bases. The CDR3 reads CASSSPTGWHEQFF. CDR3 coding DNA: TGTGCCAGCAGCTCCCCGACAGGATGGCATGAGCAGTTCTTC.